This T cell receptor (beta chain) derives from a study of T cell repertoires in cytomegalovirus infection. General study findings and limits: The response measured ex vivo was dominated by TCR beta clonotypes (HLA-C-restricted and CMV-specific).

With 2 bases removed from V and 1 base from J, the gap between germline ends came to 16 bases. The CDR3 spans 17 residues. Notes on this clonotype: Its matching antigen is unknown.

TCRdb re-called the reads through MiXCR, storing one row per CDR3 protein. Among a few hundred thousand distinct CDR3 sequences, over 35% were seen once, and the ten largest hold 48%. V usage is TRBV12-3 or TRBV12-4 and J usage is TRBJ2-3; D is undetermined. Sequenced material: cultured PBMCs, taken from culture after CMV antigen stimulation. This receptor was obtained from a human donor in good health (CMV status not recorded). Some clones in this sample may be carry-over from other donors' samples. Written as DNA, the CDR3 is TGTGCCAGCAGTTTAATTTCCGGAGACCTCCGCACAGATACGCAGTATTTT. It yields the protein CASSLISGDLRTDTQYF.